Following are 24 T cell receptor beta chains from one sample sequenced in a study of blood T cell repertoires in COVID-19. Profiled with immunoSEQ multiplex PCR; TCRdb holds only in-frame clones, not every one. The data contain about 88,000 clones, over 80% of them singletons. What was sequenced was peripheral blood. Receptors were obtained from a human donor in a cohort sampled during active COVID-19.

This sequence joins TRBV18 and TRBJ1-2, with D possibly being TRBD1 (5 bases). Germline V gene data show CDR1 as KGHSH and CDR2 as LQKENI. This CDR3 spans 16 amino acids. V was shortened by 0 bases and J by 3 bases, with 14 bases between the two germline ends. This CDR3 reads CASSPPVGGYDYGYTF. CDR3 in DNA: TGTGCCAGCTCACCACCAGTCGGGGGTTACGACTATGGCTACACCTTC.

This chain connects TRBV24-1 to TRBJ1-4; possible D gene TRBD1, 5 bases. The CDR3 runs to 15 residues. Germline CDR1 is KGHDR and CDR2 is SFDVKD. The V and J ends lost 3 bases and 8 bases respectively, with 15 bases between them. In DNA form, the CDR3 reads TGTGCCACCAGTGATACCACCAGGGAGGGGGAAAAACTGTTTTTT. Its translation is CATSDTTREGEKLFF.

The chain combines TRBV27 with TRBJ2-7; TRBD1 agrees at 7 bases. In germline, CDR1 is MNHEY, CDR2 SMNVEV (reference sequence). V was clipped by 6 bases and J by 3 bases; unmatched bases: 2. The CDR3 is 12 residues long. The CDR3 loop is CASRGDSYEQYF. The CDR3 DNA sequence: TGTGCCAGCAGGGGGGACAGCTACGAGCAGTACTTC.

The chain couples TRBV6-5 to TRBJ1-6; TRBD1 matches at 7 bases. Trimming cost V 5 bases and J 9 bases; bases outside gene matches: 7. The CDR3 totals 14 residues. CDR1 and CDR2 from the germline V gene are MNHEY and SVGAGI. CDR3 protein: CASSLEQGSSPLHF. The DNA of the CDR3 is TGTGCCAGCAGTCTCGAACAGGGGAGTTCACCCCTCCACTTT.

The rearrangement links TRBV3-1 (or the pseudogene TRBV3-2) to TRBJ1-1, with 8 bases that match TRBD1. CDR1 and CDR2 from the germline V gene are LGHDT and YNNKEL (reference sequence). V shed 4 bases, J shed 6 bases, and the junction held 7 bases outside the gene matches. This CDR3 contains 14 residues. This chain's CDR3 is CASSRTTGGAEAFF. CDR3 DNA: TGTGCCAGCAGCCGAACCACAGGGGGGGCTGAAGCTTTCTTT.

This clone has a single count. CDR3 sequence (DNA): TGTGCCAGTAGACGGGGAGGGAATCAGCCCCAGCATTTT. Its protein product is CASRRGGNQPQHF. The chain joins TRBV19 to TRBJ1-5, with unresolved D. V lost 6 bases, J lost 4 bases, and 10 bases lay in between. CDR1 and CDR2 from the germline V gene are LNHDA and SQIVND (reference sequence). CDR3 size: 13 residues. The full variable domain, completed using reference TRBV19 and TRBJ1-5, is DGGITQSPKYLFRKEGQNVTLSCEQNLNHDAMYWYRQDPGQGLRLIYYSQIVNDFQKGDIAEGYSVSREKKESFPLTVTSAQKNPTAFYLCASRRGGNQPQHFGDGTRLSIL.

In this sample, this clone turned up once. The gene calls are TRBV21-1 and TRBJ1-5; TRBD1 was called by the table and not checked on the DNA. TRBV21-1 is a pseudogene locus. This CDR3 is built from 17 residues. The CDR3 bases are TGTGCCAGCATTCCAATGGGACAGGGGGTTCCCAATCAGCCCCAGCATTTT. It is translated as CASIPMGQGVPNQPQHF.

The chain is built from TRBV27 and TRBJ1-1; TRBD1 aligns across 8 bases. Looked up from germline, CDR1 is MNHEY and CDR2 is SMNVEV (reference sequence). V dropped 3 bases and J dropped 6; count of bases not matched to a gene: 6. CDR3 length: 14 residues. The CDR3 nucleotides are TGTGCCAGCAGTTTGCGACAGGGGATCCCTGAAGCTTTCTTT. Translating gives CASSLRQGIPEAFF.

The chain couples TRBV18 to TRBJ1-3; 10 nucleotides agree with TRBD1. The CDR3 covers 15 residues. Germline trimming cut 6 bases from V and 0 bases from J; bases unmatched to any gene: 2. Per the germline V gene, CDR1 is KGHSH and CDR2 is LQKENI. The CDR3 loop is CASSGDRGSGNTIYF. The CDR3 DNA is TGTGCCAGCTCGGGGGACAGGGGCTCTGGAAACACCATATATTTT.

The chain links TRBV19 to TRBJ2-3; 9 bases are a match to TRBD2. CDR3 size: 16 residues. With V trimmed by 1 base and J by 1 base, 3 bases remained unmatched. Germline V gives CDR1 LNHDA, CDR2 SQIVND (reference sequence). CDR3 sequence reads: CASSIVAGGGTDTQYF. The CDR3 nucleotides are TGTGCCAGTAGTATAGTGGCGGGAGGGGGCACAGATACGCAGTATTTT.

The V and J genes are TRBV20-1 and TRBJ2-1; weak D call: TRBD2 (7 bases). This CDR3 comprises 15 residues. The germline V gene encodes CDR1 DFQATT and CDR2 SNEGSKA (reference sequence). V lost 3 bases to trimming and J lost 3 bases, with 15 bases between them. The CDR3 region is CSASSRRGLYNEQFF. The CDR3 DNA follows: TGCAGTGCTAGTTCCCGGCGGGGGCTCTACAATGAGCAGTTCTTC.

This clone appeared a few times. This sequence joins TRBV5-1 and TRBJ1-1, with 7 bases fitting TRBD1. V lost 5 bases to trimming and J lost 1 base; unmatched junction nucleotides: 2. In germline, CDR1 is SGHRS, CDR2 YFSETQ. This CDR3 is built from 13 residues. In nucleotides, the CDR3 is TGCGCCAGCAGGGGGACAGAGAACACTGAAGCTTTCTTT. It codes for CASRGTENTEAFF. Together with reference TRBV5-1 and TRBJ1-1, the CDR3 gives the full variable domain: KAGVTQTPRYLIKTRGQQVTLSCSPISGHRSVSWYQQTPGQGLQFLFEYFSETQRNKGNFPGRFSGRQFSNSRSEMNVSTLELGDSALYLCASRGTENTEAFFGQGTRLTVV.

The genes are TRBV7-2 and TRBJ1-2, with D maybe TRBD1 (5 bases). V was shortened by 4 bases and J by 7 bases, with 16 bases between the two germline ends. The germline V gene encodes CDR1 SGHTA and CDR2 FQGNSA. This CDR3 contains 14 residues. The CDR3 sequence is CASSSAQGLAGYTF. For the CDR3, the DNA is TGTGCCAGCAGCTCCGCTCAGGGTCTGGCTGGCTACACCTTC.

This chain links TRBV13 with TRBJ2-7, with 14 bases fitting TRBD2. The CDR3 consists of 17 residues. The V gene's germline CDR1 is PRHDT and CDR2 FYEKMQ (reference sequence). J was trimmed by 4 bases and V by 5 bases; bases with no gene match: 10. The CDR3: CASSKGLAGVPEYEQYF. The CDR3 nucleotides are TGTGCCAGCAGCAAGGGACTAGCGGGAGTGCCCGAATACGAGCAGTACTTC.

CDR3 loop: CASSVGQGRGQPQHF. The DNA for the CDR3 is TGTGCCAGCAGCGTAGGACAGGGTCGGGGTCAGCCCCAGCATTTT. The V and J genes are TRBV9 and TRBJ1-5, with 7 bases identical to TRBD1. V lost 0 bases and J lost 6; bases outside the gene matches: 6. CDR3 length: 15 amino acids. The germline V gene encodes CDR1 SGDLS and CDR2 YYNGEE.

This clone was found once. The chain has TRBV5-1 and TRBJ2-1, with TRBD2 as a possible D gene (6 bases). The CDR3 length is 15 residues. Trimming took off 0 bases at V and 4 bases at J, with 11 bases between the two ends. CDR1 is SGHRS, CDR2 YFSETQ, per germline. The CDR3 protein is CASSLVAGSYNEQFF. As DNA, the CDR3 is TGCGCCAGCAGCTTGGTCGCGGGATCTTACAATGAGCAGTTCTTC.

The rearrangement joins TRBV5-8 to TRBJ1-5; maybe TRBD1 (6 bases). CDR3 length: 17 residues. CDR1 is SGHTS, CDR2 YDEGEE, per germline. Trimming pared 6 bases from V and 0 bases from J, leaving 19 bases between. CDR3 sequence reads: CASMSLQGRYSNQPQHF. The CDR3 bases are TGTGCCAGCATGTCTCTTCAGGGGCGTTATAGCAATCAGCCCCAGCATTTT.

This chain joins TRBV13 and TRBJ2-7, with a tentative D call TRBD1 (7 bases). This CDR3 is 15 amino acids long. Deletions cut 6 bases from V and 2 bases from J, with 17 bases between. Germline lookup yields CDR1 PRHDT and CDR2 FYEKMQ (reference sequence). Here the CDR3 DNA reads TGTGCCAGCAGGTGGAGGGGGCGGTCGACCTACGAGCAGTACTTC. This translates into CASRWRGRSTYEQYF.

This sequence joins TRBV19 and TRBJ2-2; 7 bases agree with TRBD1. Trimming took 6 bases from V and 5 from J; bases not matched to a gene: 6. CDR1 is LNHDA, CDR2 SQIVND, per germline (reference sequence). CDR3 length equals 14 residues. The CDR3 is CASRLDRSTGELFF. CDR3 DNA sequence: TGTGCCAGTAGACTGGACAGGTCGACCGGGGAGCTGTTTTTT.

This clone has a handful of counts. This rearrangement joins TRBV4-3 to TRBJ2-6; 12 bases line up with TRBD2. After removal of 5 bases from V and 0 bases from J, the junction contained 8 bases not matched to a gene. From germline, CDR1 is LGHNA and CDR2 YSLEER. The CDR3 covers 19 residues. DNA for the CDR3: TGCGCCAGCAGCTCCAGGACTAGCGGGGCGAGCTCTGGGGCCAACGTCCTGACTTTC. It yields the protein CASSSRTSGASSGANVLTF.

V is TRBV3-1 (or the pseudogene TRBV3-2) and J is TRBJ2-7, with 14 bases fitting TRBD2. V lost 5 bases, J lost 3 bases, and 0 bases stayed unmatched. Germline loops: CDR1 LGHDT, CDR2 YNNKEL (reference sequence). There are 14 residues in the CDR3. CDR3 nucleotide sequence: TGTGCCAGCAGCGGGACTAGCGGGAGCTACGAGCAGTACTTC. Its protein is CASSGTSGSYEQYF.

J is TRBJ2-7 and V is TRBV5-1, with TRBD1 as a possible D gene (6 bases). Trimming cost V 2 bases and J 0 bases, with 15 bases left between them. From germline, CDR1 is SGHRS and CDR2 YFSETQ. CDR3 size: 16 residues. The CDR3 DNA sequence: TGCGCCAGCAGCTTTTTATCCACAGGGAGCTCCTACGAGCAGTACTTC. This translates into CASSFLSTGSSYEQYF.

The chain joins TRBV2 to TRBJ2-5; 8 bases agree with TRBD1. Trimming at V came to 6 bases and at J to 6 bases, leaving 3 bases not matched to a gene. Germline V gene lookup returns CDR1 SNHLY and CDR2 FYNNEI. The CDR3 runs 12 residues. The CDR3 DNA sequence: TGTGCCAGCAGGACAGGGGAGAAGACCCAGTACTTC. It codes for CASRTGEKTQYF.

This clone appeared a single time. The rearrangement joins TRBV18 to TRBJ1-2; 8 positions match TRBD1. The CDR3 consists of 13 residues. Looked up from germline, CDR1 is KGHSH and CDR2 is LQKENI. The V gene end was trimmed by 5 bases and the J gene end by 6 bases; junction bases not matched to a gene: 5. The CDR3 nucleotides are TGTGCCAGCTCAGTCGGACAGGGTAATGGCTACACCTTC. Translating gives CASSVGQGNGYTF. The full variable domain, completed using reference TRBV18 and TRBJ1-2, is NAGVMQNPRHLVRRRGQEARLRCSPMKGHSHVYWYRQLPEEGLKFMVYLQKENIIDESGMPKERFSAEFPKEGPSILRIQQVVRGDSAAYFCASSVGQGNGYTFGSGTRLTVV.